This TCR beta chain was sequenced during a study of blood T cell repertoires in COVID-19 (dated by TCRdb to 2020 to 2022). Broadly, across the study: Samples from collaborators originated in the United States, Italy and Spain and spanned both the acute and convalescent phases of COVID-19. The prospective study material was composed of cDNA or gDNA derived from T cells, B-cell-depleted T cells, or PBMCs. The dataset comprised deeply sampled blood TCRbeta repertoires from subjects exposed to, actively infected with, or recovered from COVID-19. The repertoires were made available in a free public database intended to serve as a resource for research on the immune response to SARS-CoV-2. The samples were drawn from two sources: the first 160 participants of the ongoing ImmuneRACE study, and 950 to 1,500 subjects contributed by 6 global collaborators. Nearly every sample came with metadata listing a de-identified subject ID, COVID-19 status, age in years and sex. Where available, HLA class I and class II types were taken from metadata supplied by the sample provider and were not determined by assay-based typing.

TCRbeta CDR3 regions were amplified from genomic DNA by means of the immunoSEQ Assay, a bias-controlled multiplex PCR. Per the source publication's procedure: Nucleated cell counts per sample were estimated from amplification of reference gene primers within the assay. Sequence reads were collapsed and filtered to measure the absolute abundance of every unique TCRbeta CDR3 rearrangement. For each sample, productive Simpson clonality was calculated as the square root of Simpson's diversity index over productive rearrangements. TCRdb holds this immuneACCESS table with in-frame rearrangements only. Some clones are missing; in checked studies, unresolved V genes explain under half, and the rest has no known cause. V, J and clone size derive from that table, while D and trimming were established from the DNA sequence. The sample has fewer than 250,000 clones on record, 70% to 90% of them singletons. Jointly, the top ten make up approximately 10% of the sample.

A remark on this clone: Its antigen remains unidentified. No qualities accompany the bases; no much larger clone lies one base away.

Broader findings and caveats from the paper: The amount of clinical and demographic metadata varied by source and participant and was provided uncurated.

CDR1 and CDR2 (SEHNR, FQNEAQ) derive from the germline V gene (reference sequence). Including cysteine and phenylalanine, the CDR3 has 15 amino acids. The retained sequence is limited to the CDR3, 45 bases, with the frame set at the first base. Trimming takes 7 bases from V and 4 bases from J, and the germline ends sit 19 bases apart. Participants in the prospective study were aged about 18 to 90 years, lived in 20 to 30 United States geographic areas, and enrolled through a virtual design. In the prospective study, cohorts were assigned on the basis of participant-reported clinical history obtained from a screening survey and a study questionnaire. For ImmuneRACE Cohort 3, a participant was defined as recovered based on two consecutive negative NP/OP PCR tests, clearance by a healthcare professional, or resolution of symptoms. In the prospective study, mobile phlebotomists collected whole blood, serum and a nasopharyngeal or oropharyngeal swab from each participant. Prospective study participants could optionally give additional blood draws and questionnaires over an approximately two-month period. Before DNA extraction, blood samples from the prospective study were shipped at room temperature or frozen.

The chain employs TRBV7-9 and TRBJ1-1; 5 matching bases give a weak D call of TRBD1. The material sequenced was PBMCs or T cells enriched from blood (not recorded which). The source is a man aged 25-40 years who had recovered from COVID-19. The nucleotide sequence reads as follows: TGTGCCAGCACCCCATGGGGGGGGGAAGGCACTGAAGCTTTCTTT. This is translated as CASTPWGGEGTEAFF. Beyond the CDR3, the reference TRBV7-9 and TRBJ1-1 genes provide the residues; the full variable domain reads: DTGVSQNPRHKITKRGQNVTFRCDPISEHNRLYWYRQTLGQGPEFLTYFQNEAQLEKSRLLSDRFSAERPKGSFSTLEIQRTEQGDSAMYLCASTPWGGEGTEAFFGQGTRLTVV.